Described below is a single T cell receptor beta chain sequence and its context. Its target is unknown. This sample is part of a study of T cell clonotyping in hematopoietic cell transplantation. Findings and caveats of the study: At the given depth, recipient repertoires were over 95% de novo clonotypes. Recipient TCR diversity dropped after transplant; expanded clonotypes rose from day 30 to 180. Graft donor and pretransplant recipient Inverse Simpson Index values predicted broader posttransplant TCR diversity. Without cell sorting, CD4 versus CD8 contributions remain unresolved.

Trimming removed 0 bases at V and 3 bases at J, with 11 bases between. CDR1 is SGHVS, CDR2 FQNEAQ, per germline. The CDR3 runs 16 residues. Libraries were prepared by immunoSEQ multiplex PCR; TCRdb keeps only in-frame clonotypes and omits some of them. The table records about 15,000 clones, 70% to 75% of them present only once. The sample comprised peripheral blood mononuclear cells. This clonotype was obtained from a woman aged 55-70 years in good health. Some clones in this sample may be carry-over from other donors' samples. The chain couples TRBV7-8 to TRBJ1-4; D unclear. The CDR3 DNA follows: TGTGCCAGCAGCTTAGCGGGAGGGAGAGCTAATGAAAAACTGTTTTTT. As protein: CASSLAGGRANEKLFF.